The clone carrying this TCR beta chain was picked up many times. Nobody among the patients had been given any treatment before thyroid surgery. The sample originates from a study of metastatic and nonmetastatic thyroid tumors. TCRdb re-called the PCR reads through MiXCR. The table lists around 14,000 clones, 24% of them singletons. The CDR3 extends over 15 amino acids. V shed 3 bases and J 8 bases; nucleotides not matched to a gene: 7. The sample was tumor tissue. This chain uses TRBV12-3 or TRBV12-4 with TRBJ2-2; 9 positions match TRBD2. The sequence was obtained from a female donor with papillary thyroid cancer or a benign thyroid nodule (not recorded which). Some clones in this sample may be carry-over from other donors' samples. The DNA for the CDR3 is TGTGCCAGCAGTTTTTATAGCGGGAGTTTGGGGGAGCTGTTTTTT. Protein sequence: CASSFYSGSLGELFF.